The 29 T cell receptor beta chains below were found in one sample sequenced in a study of CD8 T cells in ankylosing spondylitis. Overall study results and limits: What appeared characteristic of ankylosing spondylitis blood was a TCR beta motif of 7 or 8 highly homologous variants.

Their antigens are not known. TCRdb reprocessed the 5' RACE reads via MiXCR and lists one record per CDR3 protein. The table has 670,000 or so distinct CDR3 sequences, 15% to 20% seen once; the top ten hold under 20%. The specimen was blood, either unsorted or a sorted T cell fraction (not recorded which). Source of these receptors: a male donor with ankylosing spondylitis.

The rearrangement uses TRBV11-2 and TRBJ2-3; 9 nucleotides match TRBD1. J gave up 4 bases and V 2 bases, and 7 bases lay outside the gene matches. Per germline, CDR1 SGHAT and CDR2 FQNNGV. The CDR3 sequence is 16 residues long. The CDR3 nucleotides are TGTGCCAGCAGCTTACCTACAGGGGGCGCCGCAGATACGCAGTATTTT. It yields the protein CASSLPTGGAADTQYF. Based on the CDR3 plus reference TRBV11-2 and TRBJ2-3, the full variable domain is EAGVAQSPRYKIIEKRQSVAFWCNPISGHATLYWYQQILGQGPKLLIQFQNNGVVDDSQLPKDRFSAERLKGVDSTLKIQPAKLEDSAVYLCASSLPTGGAADTQYFGPGTRLTVL.

This clonotype was counted between two and nine times. The genes are TRBV7-8 and TRBJ2-5, with D perhaps matching TRBD2 (5 bases). There are 18 residues in the CDR3. The V end lost 4 bases, the J end lost 1 base, and 22 bases lay between the germline ends. Germline CDR1 is SGHVS and CDR2 is FQNEAQ. CDR3 loop: CASSSQGLLAALQETQYF. The CDR3 region has the DNA TGTGCCAGCAGCTCCCAAGGCCTTCTAGCAGCGCTCCAAGAGACCCAGTACTTC.

The gene calls are TRBV29-1 and TRBJ2-7, with TRBD1 identical over 11 bases. Trimming removed 6 bases from V and 6 bases from J; junction bases left unmatched: 10. CDR1 SQVTM and CDR2 ANQGSEA come from the germline V gene. The CDR3 loop spans 14 amino acids. CDR3 coding DNA: TGCAGCGTCGAGGACAGGGGGCGAGCTGGCGAGCAGTACTTC. This encodes CSVEDRGRAGEQYF.

CDR3 sequence reads: CASSEKGLAGVGQFF. Here the CDR3 DNA reads TGTGCCAGCAGTGAAAAGGGACTAGCGGGGGTAGGGCAGTTCTTC. This chain joins TRBV2 and TRBJ2-1, with TRBD2 matching 14 bases. This CDR3 has 15 residues. The junction had 6 bases not matched to a gene; V was cut back by 2 bases and J by 12 bases. Germline-derived CDR1 and CDR2 are SNHLY and FYNNEI.

This clonotype appeared many times. The CDR3 reads CASSYSGYGYTF. The CDR3 region has the DNA TGTGCCAGCAGTTATTCAGGGTATGGCTACACCTTC. The chain combines TRBV6-5 with TRBJ1-2; a weak D match, TRBD1 (5 bases). The ends were cut back, 3 bases at V and 5 bases at J, with 7 bases in the middle. The length of the CDR3 is 12 residues. CDR1 MNHEY and CDR2 SVGAGI come from the germline V gene.

This clonotype has just a few counts. The chain recombines TRBV12-3 or TRBV12-4 with TRBJ1-1; possibly TRBD1 for D (6 bases). Trimming pared 6 bases from V and 7 bases from J, leaving 9 bases between. The CDR3 consists of 11 residues. The CDR3 spells CASSTGIEAFF. Written as DNA, the CDR3 is TGTGCCAGCAGCACAGGGATTGAAGCTTTCTTT.

This clonotype was observed a handful of times. This chain uses TRBV6-1 with TRBJ2-3; 14 nucleotides line up with TRBD2. The junction had 7 bases not matched to a gene; V was cut back by 7 bases and J by 7 bases. The CDR3 length is 15 residues. CDR1 and CDR2 (germline): MNHNS, SASEGT. The CDR3 bases are TGTGCCAGCATTGGGAGACTAGCGGGAGGGAATACGCAGTATTTT. Protein: CASIGRLAGGNTQYF.

The chain is built from TRBV7-8 and TRBJ2-2, with 11 nucleotides matching TRBD2. Trimming took 1 base from V and 4 from J; bases not matched to a gene: 11. This CDR3 is 19 amino acids long. Germline loops: CDR1 SGHVS, CDR2 FQNEAQ. CDR3 region: CASSLVNRGLAGGTGELFF. CDR3 sequence (DNA): TGTGCCAGCAGCTTAGTGAACAGGGGGCTAGCGGGAGGCACCGGGGAGCTGTTTTTT.

The chain uses TRBV27 and TRBJ2-1, with a weak D call TRBD1 (5 bases). The CDR3 consists of 13 residues. V lost 7 bases and J 8 bases, leaving 15 bases between the germline ends. Per germline, CDR1 MNHEY and CDR2 SMNVEV (reference sequence). For the CDR3, the DNA is TGTGCCAGCACTCTTCCAGGGTCCGATGAGCAGTTCTTC. Translation gives CASTLPGSDEQFF.

This clonotype showed up just a few times. This sequence joins TRBV14 and TRBJ2-1, with 9 bases lining up with TRBD2. Germline loops: CDR1 SGHDN, CDR2 FVKESK. The CDR3 length is 15 residues. Unmatched junction bases numbered 1, after V lost 1 base and J lost 3 bases. CDR3 protein: CASSQVLAGYNEQFF. Here the CDR3 DNA reads TGTGCCAGCAGCCAAGTACTAGCGGGCTACAATGAGCAGTTCTTC.

This clonotype was seen more than once but under ten times. This chain uses TRBV28 with TRBJ1-2; 7 bases line up with TRBD1. The germline V gene encodes CDR1 MDHEN and CDR2 SYDVKM. The junction had 7 bases not matched to a gene; V was cut back by 4 bases and J by 2 bases. The CDR3 totals 15 residues. In nucleotides, the CDR3 is TGTGCCAGCAGTTCCCCGGACAGGTTCAACTATGGCTACACCTTC. The encoded protein is CASSSPDRFNYGYTF.

J is TRBJ1-2 and V is TRBV4-1; D not resolved. There are 14 residues in the CDR3. Trimming left V 0 bases short and J 4 bases short, with 9 bases between. CDR1 and CDR2 from the germline V gene are MGHRA and YSYEKL. The CDR3 spells CASSQEKASYGYTF. In DNA form, the CDR3 reads TGCGCCAGCAGCCAAGAAAAAGCGAGCTATGGCTACACCTTC.

The chain links TRBV4-2 to TRBJ2-7, with TRBD2 matching over 15 bases. Germline CDR1 reads LGHNA; CDR2 reads YNFKEQ. Trimming removed 5 bases from V and 4 bases from J; junction bases left unmatched: 9. This CDR3 is built from 17 residues. The CDR3 DNA sequence: TGTGCCAGCAGCTACCACCCTGGACTAGCGGGGGGGTACGAGCAGTACTTC. This translates into CASSYHPGLAGGYEQYF.

The V call is TRBV10-3, the J call TRBJ2-7; no firm D call. CDR1 and CDR2 from the germline V gene are ENHRY and SYGVKD. This CDR3 contains 16 residues. Deletions cut 1 base from V and 0 bases from J, with 13 bases between. CDR3 bases: TGTGCCATCAGTGAGTTCGACAAGTCGGGCTCCTACGAGCAGTACTTC. This encodes CAISEFDKSGSYEQYF.

This rearrangement joins TRBV29-1 to TRBJ1-1; D uncertain. Germline loops: CDR1 SQVTM, CDR2 ANQGSEA. This CDR3 region has 13 residues. Trimming pared 5 bases from V and 5 bases from J, leaving 15 bases between. CDR3 coding DNA: TGCAGCGTTCTCGAGGACTTCGGAACTGAAGCTTTCTTT. It yields the protein CSVLEDFGTEAFF.

This clonotype came up many times. V usage is TRBV29-1 and J usage is TRBJ2-1; 14 nucleotides match TRBD2. The CDR3 totals 16 residues. From germline, CDR1 is SQVTM and CDR2 ANQGSEA. J gave up 8 bases and V 3 bases, and 9 bases lay outside the gene matches. The DNA for the CDR3 is TGCAGCGTTGATACTCCGACTAGCGGGAGGGGCGATGAGCAGTTCTTC. It specifies CSVDTPTSGRGDEQFF.

This clonotype was counted between two and nine times. The V call is TRBV11-2, the J call TRBJ2-3, with 7 bases matching TRBD1. Germline CDR1 and CDR2: SGHAT and FQNNGV. This CDR3 has 16 amino acids. Trimming took 4 bases from V and 2 from J; bases not matched to a gene: 9. Written as DNA, the CDR3 is TGTGCCAGCAGCTCGGGACAGAGTTTATACACAGATACGCAGTATTTT. This encodes CASSSGQSLYTDTQYF.

This clonotype turned up a few times. The genes are TRBV9 and TRBJ1-2; D is unclear. The CDR3 sequence is 15 residues long. The germline gives CDR1 SGDLS, CDR2 YYNGEE. V gave up 4 bases and J gave up 4 bases, with 17 bases separating them. The CDR3 DNA reads as TGTGCCAGCAGCAGGAGGCCCAGCGGTTCCTATGGCTACACCTTC. Protein sequence: CASSRRPSGSYGYTF.

The genes are TRBV29-1 and TRBJ2-5, with TRBD1 matching 10 bases. The CDR3 totals 15 residues. The junction had 8 bases not matched to a gene; V was cut back by 3 bases and J by 4 bases. From germline, CDR1 is SQVTM and CDR2 ANQGSEA. CDR3 amino acids: CSVEDRGRRGETQYF. CDR3 DNA sequence: TGCAGCGTTGAGGACAGGGGGAGGAGGGGAGAGACCCAGTACTTC.

This rearrangement joins TRBV4-3 to TRBJ2-7; 8 bases align to TRBD2. The V segment lost 2 bases and the J segment 3 bases; nucleotides outside the gene matches: 6. Germline V CDR1 and CDR2: LGHNA, YSLEER. CDR3 size: 15 residues. CDR3 in amino acids: CASSQIAGWDYEQYF. Here the CDR3 DNA reads TGCGCCAGCAGCCAAATAGCGGGATGGGACTACGAGCAGTACTTC.

The J gene is TRBJ1-1, the V gene TRBV29-1; D perhaps matches TRBD1 (6 bases). The CDR3 is 12 residues long. V was cut by 4 bases and J by 4 bases, with 10 bases left in between. Germline-derived CDR1 and CDR2 are SQVTM and ANQGSEA. Written as DNA, the CDR3 is TGCAGCGTTGGGACAGCCGGCACTGAAGCTTTCTTT. Its translation is CSVGTAGTEAFF.

In its sample, this clonotype was seen a few times. This sequence joins TRBV30 and TRBJ2-1; unclear D gene. Germline V gene data show CDR1 as GTSNPN and CDR2 as SVGIG (reference sequence). The CDR3 loop spans 15 amino acids. Between the trimmed V and J ends, which lost 2 bases and 1 base, there was a span of 12 bases. The CDR3 region has the DNA TGTGCCTGGAGTTGGTGGGTGGGTTCCTACAATGAGCAGTTCTTC. It is translated as CAWSWWVGSYNEQFF.

Many counts were recorded for this clonotype. This chain uses TRBV4-3 with TRBJ1-1; D unclear. CDR1 and CDR2 (germline): LGHNA, YSLEER. Trimming pared 0 bases from V and 3 bases from J, leaving 8 bases between. The CDR3 spans 14 residues. In DNA, the CDR3 is TGCGCCAGCAGCCAAGACTTGTCCTACACTGAAGCTTTCTTT. It codes for CASSQDLSYTEAFF.

CDR3 DNA sequence: TGTGCCACCAGTGATTGGGGACAGCCGTATAATGAGCAGTTCTTC. This encodes CATSDWGQPYNEQFF. The gene calls are TRBV24-1 and TRBJ2-1; 7 positions agree with TRBD1. Germline V CDR1 and CDR2: KGHDR, SFDVKD. The CDR3 runs to 15 residues. V lost 2 bases to trimming and J lost 7 bases; unmatched junction nucleotides: 7.

There are a few counts of this clonotype. This chain connects TRBV4-2 to TRBJ2-1; D is possibly TRBD2 (5 bases). CDR1 is LGHNA and CDR2 is YNFKEQ in the germline V gene. The CDR3 has 16 amino acids. With 4 bases removed from V and 0 bases from J, the gap between germline ends came to 13 bases. CDR3 in DNA: TGTGCCAGCAGCCCCACGAGCGGCCTCTCCTACAATGAGCAGTTCTTC. Protein sequence: CASSPTSGLSYNEQFF.

The chain links TRBV20-1 to TRBJ2-3, with a weak D call TRBD1 (6 bases). This CDR3 spans 14 amino acids. The ends were cut back, 6 bases at V and 3 bases at J, with 16 bases in the middle. The germline V gene encodes CDR1 DFQATT and CDR2 SNEGSKA (reference sequence). The CDR3 sequence is CSARNPDRTDTQYF. The CDR3 DNA sequence: TGCAGTGCCCGAAACCCGGACAGAACAGATACGCAGTATTTT.

The chain has TRBV5-1 and TRBJ2-1; 7 bases align to TRBD2. The germline V gene has CDR1 SGHRS and CDR2 YFSETQ. The trim removed 0 bases at V and 2 bases at J, leaving 5 bases unmatched. The CDR3 totals 16 residues. The CDR3 DNA reads as TGCGCCAGCAGCTTGGGGGGGGGTCAGGCCTACAATGAGCAGTTCTTC. As protein: CASSLGGGQAYNEQFF.

CDR3 coding DNA: TGCAGTGCTAGTCATCCTAGCACCCAAGAGACCCAGTACTTC. This translates into CSASHPSTQETQYF. The rearrangement links TRBV20-1 to TRBJ2-5; D is possibly TRBD2 (5 bases). Trimming cost V 3 bases and J 1 base, with 12 bases left between them. Per the germline V gene, CDR1 is DFQATT and CDR2 is SNEGSKA (reference sequence). The CDR3 loop spans 14 amino acids.

The J gene is TRBJ2-3, the V gene TRBV12-3 or TRBV12-4; 11 nucleotides line up with TRBD2. The CDR3 runs 16 residues. After removal of 2 bases from V and 4 bases from J, the junction contained 5 bases not matched to a gene. This CDR3 reads CASSLNSGGASDTQYF. The CDR3 DNA is TGTGCCAGCAGTTTAAATAGCGGGGGGGCCTCAGATACGCAGTATTTT.